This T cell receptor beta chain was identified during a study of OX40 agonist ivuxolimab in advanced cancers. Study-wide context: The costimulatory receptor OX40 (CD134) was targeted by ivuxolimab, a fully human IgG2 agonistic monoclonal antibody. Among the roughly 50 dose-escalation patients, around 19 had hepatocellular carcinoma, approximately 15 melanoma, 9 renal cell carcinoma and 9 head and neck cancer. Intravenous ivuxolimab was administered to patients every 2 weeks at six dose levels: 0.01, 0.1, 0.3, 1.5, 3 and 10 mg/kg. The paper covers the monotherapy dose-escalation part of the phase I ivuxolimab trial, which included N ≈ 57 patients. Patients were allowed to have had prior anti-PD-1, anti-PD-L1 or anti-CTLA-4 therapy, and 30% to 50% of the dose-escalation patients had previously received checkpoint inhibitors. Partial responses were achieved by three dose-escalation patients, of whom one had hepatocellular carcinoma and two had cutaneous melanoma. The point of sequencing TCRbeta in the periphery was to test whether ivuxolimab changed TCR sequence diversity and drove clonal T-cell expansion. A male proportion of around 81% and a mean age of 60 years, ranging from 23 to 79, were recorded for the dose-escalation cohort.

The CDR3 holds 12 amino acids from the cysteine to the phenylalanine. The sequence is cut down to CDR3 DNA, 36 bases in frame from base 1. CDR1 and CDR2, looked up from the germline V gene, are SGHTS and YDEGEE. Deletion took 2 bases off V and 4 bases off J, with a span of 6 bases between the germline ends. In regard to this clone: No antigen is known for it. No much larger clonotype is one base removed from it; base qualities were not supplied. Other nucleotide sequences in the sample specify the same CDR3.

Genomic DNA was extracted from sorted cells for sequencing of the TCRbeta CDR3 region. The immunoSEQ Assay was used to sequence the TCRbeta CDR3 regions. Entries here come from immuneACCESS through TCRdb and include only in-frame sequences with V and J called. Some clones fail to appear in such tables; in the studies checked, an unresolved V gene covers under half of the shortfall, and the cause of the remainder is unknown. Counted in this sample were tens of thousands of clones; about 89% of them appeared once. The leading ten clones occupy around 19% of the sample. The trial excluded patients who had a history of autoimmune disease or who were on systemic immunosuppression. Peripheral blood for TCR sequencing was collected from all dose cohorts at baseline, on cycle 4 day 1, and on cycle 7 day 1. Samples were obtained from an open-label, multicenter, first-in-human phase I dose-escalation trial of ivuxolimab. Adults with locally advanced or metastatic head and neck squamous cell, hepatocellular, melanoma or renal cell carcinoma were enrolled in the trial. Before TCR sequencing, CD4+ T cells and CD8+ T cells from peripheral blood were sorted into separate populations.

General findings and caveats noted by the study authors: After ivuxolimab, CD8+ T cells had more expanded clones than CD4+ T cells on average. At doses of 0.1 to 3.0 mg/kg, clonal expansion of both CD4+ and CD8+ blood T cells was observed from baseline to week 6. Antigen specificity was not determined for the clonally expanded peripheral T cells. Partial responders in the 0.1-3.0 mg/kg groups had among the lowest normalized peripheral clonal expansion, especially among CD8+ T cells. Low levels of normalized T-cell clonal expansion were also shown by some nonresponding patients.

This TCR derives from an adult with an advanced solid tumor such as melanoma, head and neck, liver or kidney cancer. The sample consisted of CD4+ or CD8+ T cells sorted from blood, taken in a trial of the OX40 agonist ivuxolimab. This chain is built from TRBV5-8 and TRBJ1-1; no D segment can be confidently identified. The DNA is TGTGCCAGCAGCTTACGGGGCACTGAAGCTTTCTTT. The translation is CASSLRGTEAFF.